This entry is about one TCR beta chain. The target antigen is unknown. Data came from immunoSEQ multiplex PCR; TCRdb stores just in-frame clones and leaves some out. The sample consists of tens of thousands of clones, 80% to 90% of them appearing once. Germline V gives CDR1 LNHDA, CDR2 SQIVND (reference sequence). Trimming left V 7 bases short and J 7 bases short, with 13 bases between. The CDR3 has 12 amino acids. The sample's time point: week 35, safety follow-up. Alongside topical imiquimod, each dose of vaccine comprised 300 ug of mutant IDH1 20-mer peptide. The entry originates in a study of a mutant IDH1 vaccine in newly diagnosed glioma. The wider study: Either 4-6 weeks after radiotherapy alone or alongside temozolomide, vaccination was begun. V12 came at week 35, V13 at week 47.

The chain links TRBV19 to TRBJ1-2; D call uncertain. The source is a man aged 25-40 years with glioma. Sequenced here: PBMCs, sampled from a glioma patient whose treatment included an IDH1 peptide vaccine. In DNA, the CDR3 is TGTGCCAGTAACCTCCCGGCGGTTGGCTACACCTTC. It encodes CASNLPAVGYTF.